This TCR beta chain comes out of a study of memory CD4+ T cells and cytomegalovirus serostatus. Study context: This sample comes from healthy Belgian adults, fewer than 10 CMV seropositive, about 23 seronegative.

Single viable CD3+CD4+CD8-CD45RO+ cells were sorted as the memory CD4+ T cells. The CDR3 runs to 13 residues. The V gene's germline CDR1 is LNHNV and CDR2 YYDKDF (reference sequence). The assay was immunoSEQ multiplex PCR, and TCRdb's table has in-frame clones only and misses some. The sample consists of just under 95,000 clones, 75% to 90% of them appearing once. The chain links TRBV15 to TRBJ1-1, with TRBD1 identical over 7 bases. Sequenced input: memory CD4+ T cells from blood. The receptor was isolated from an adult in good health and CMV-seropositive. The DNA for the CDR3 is TGTGCACCGACAGGGACCATGAACACTGAAGCTTTCTTT. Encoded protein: CAPTGTMNTEAFF.